Given below is one T cell receptor (beta chain) in context. Its target is not known. This sample was included in a study of CD8 T cells in ankylosing spondylitis. General observations from the study: Disease-associated clones were CD8+ and fairly uncommon in peripheral blood. In ankylosing spondylitis blood, a motif of roughly eight highly homologous TCR beta variants appeared characteristic.

The CDR3 runs to 11 residues. V was pared by 3 bases and J by 7 bases, with 10 bases between. Per germline, CDR1 SQVTM and CDR2 ANQGSEA. Each TCR beta library was made by quantitative 5'-RACE that incorporated molecular barcodes. A single record per CDR3 protein comes from TCRdb applying MiXCR to the 5' RACE reads. The profile shows about 480,000 distinct CDR3 sequences, about 15% of them singletons. The chain employs TRBV29-1 and TRBJ2-7, with D perhaps TRBD2 (6 bases). The source material was blood, either unsorted or a sorted T cell fraction (not recorded which). The sequence derives from a male donor with ankylosing spondylitis. This CDR3 is CSVETRNEQYF. In DNA, the CDR3 is TGCAGCGTTGAGACTAGGAATGAGCAGTACTTC.